Each of the 13 T cell receptor beta chains below was sequenced from the same sample in a study of shared clonotypes between healthy human individuals. Clones were read by immunoSEQ multiplex PCR, and TCRdb kept only the in-frame ones, dropping some. Of about 2 million clones in the sample, approximately 94% were seen once. CD8 cells regarded as naive lacked CD45RO, were positively chosen for CCR7, and omitted terminally differentiated effector memory CD45RA+ cells. The sample was naive CD8+ T cells sorted from blood. These receptors originate from a man between 18 and 29 years old in good health.

This sequence joins TRBV9 and TRBJ1-2; TRBD1 might be the D (6 bases). The germline gives CDR1 SGDLS, CDR2 YYNGEE. V was shortened by 3 bases and J by 4 bases, with 16 bases between the two germline ends. CDR3 length: 15 amino acids. CDR3 nucleotides: TGTGCCAGCAGCGGAACAGGGATTCCTACCTATGGCTACACCTTC. As protein: CASSGTGIPTYGYTF.

The J gene is TRBJ2-3, the V gene TRBV28; 8 nucleotides align to TRBD2. The CDR3 runs to 15 residues. V was pared by 5 bases and J by 3 bases, with 7 bases of the junction left unmatched. CDR1 and CDR2 from the germline V gene are MDHEN and SYDVKM. The CDR3 DNA reads as TGTGCCAGCAGTCCGATTAGCGGGGTGACAGATACGCAGTATTTT. Its protein is CASSPISGVTDTQYF.

This clone was seen once. The rearrangement uses TRBV5-6 and TRBJ2-5; D is uncertain. Germline CDR1 is SGHDT and CDR2 is YYEEEE. This CDR3 region has 16 residues. The V end lost 3 bases, the J end lost 2 bases, and 17 bases lay between the germline ends. CDR3 protein: CASSSGPSTYQETQYF. The CDR3 coding sequence is TGTGCCAGCAGCTCTGGACCCTCTACTTATCAAGAGACCCAGTACTTC.

The gene calls are TRBV19 and TRBJ2-2; D is perhaps TRBD1 (7 bases). The CDR3 covers 16 residues. Germline V gene lookup returns CDR1 LNHDA and CDR2 SQIVND (reference sequence). The V end lost 3 bases, the J end lost 5 bases, and 16 bases lay between the germline ends. CDR3 sequence (DNA): TGTGCCAGTAGTATTGACAGGGAAGGGAGGACCGGGGAGCTGTTTTTT. Its translation: CASSIDREGRTGELFF. The full variable domain, completed using reference TRBV19 and TRBJ2-2, is DGGITQSPKYLFRKEGQNVTLSCEQNLNHDAMYWYRQDPGQGLRLIYYSQIVNDFQKGDIAEGYSVSREKKESFPLTVTSAQKNPTAFYLCASSIDREGRTGELFFGEGSRLTVL.

The chain carries TRBV19 and TRBJ2-1; the D gene is possibly TRBD2 (5 bases). The CDR3 is made up of 15 amino acids. V lost 2 bases, J lost 5 bases, and 13 bases lay in between. Germline CDR1 is LNHDA and CDR2 is SQIVND (reference sequence). CDR3 sequence: CASSISSGRDNEQFF. CDR3 nucleotides: TGTGCCAGTAGTATATCAAGCGGCCGTGACAATGAGCAGTTCTTC.

The V gene is TRBV6-1, the J gene TRBJ2-1, with D unresolved. Trimming removed 6 bases from V and 4 bases from J, with 13 bases in between. The CDR3 length is 14 residues. Per germline, CDR1 MNHNS and CDR2 SASEGT. CDR3 sequence (DNA): TGTGCCAGCAGCCTCAGGACCCAATACAATGAGCAGTTCTTC. This gives the protein CASSLRTQYNEQFF.

The chain combines TRBV28 with TRBJ2-5, with TRBD2 matching over 8 bases. CDR3 length: 16 amino acids. The germline V gene has CDR1 MDHEN and CDR2 SYDVKM. With V trimmed by 2 bases and J by 1 base, 6 bases remained unmatched. The chain's CDR3 is CASSLGVGGAQETQYF. The DNA for the CDR3 is TGTGCCAGCAGTTTAGGAGTCGGGGGGGCCCAAGAGACCCAGTACTTC.

This clone was seen more than once but under ten times. The sample holds other DNA sequences that translate to the same CDR3. The chain is built from TRBV7-9 and TRBJ1-1, with D perhaps matching TRBD1 (5 bases). The V gene's germline CDR1 is SEHNR and CDR2 FQNEAQ (reference sequence). Trimming removed 2 bases from V and 1 base from J, with 5 bases in between. CDR3 length equals 13 residues. In DNA form, the CDR3 reads TGTGCCAGCAGCTTACAGGGGAACACTGAAGCTTTCTTT. Residues: CASSLQGNTEAFF. The full variable domain, completed using reference TRBV7-9 and TRBJ1-1, is DTGVSQNPRHKITKRGQNVTFRCDPISEHNRLYWYRQTLGQGPEFLTYFQNEAQLEKSRLLSDRFSAERPKGSFSTLEIQRTEQGDSAMYLCASSLQGNTEAFFGQGTRLTVV.

This sequence joins TRBV29-1 and TRBJ2-6, with D possibly TRBD2 on 7 matching bases. The CDR3 spans 15 residues. In germline, CDR1 is SQVTM, CDR2 ANQGSEA. The ends were cut back, 7 bases at V and 3 bases at J, with 16 bases in the middle. The CDR3 DNA follows: TGCAGCGCCCTTTCGGGGGGCAGTGGGGCCAACGTCCTGACTTTC. Translated, it gives CSALSGGSGANVLTF.

The V call is TRBV7-9, the J call TRBJ1-2; a possible D gene is TRBD1 (5 bases). This CDR3 spans 15 amino acids. Germline-derived CDR1 and CDR2 are SEHNR and FQNEAQ (reference sequence). With 1 base removed from V and 1 base from J, the gap between germline ends came to 10 bases. DNA for the CDR3: TGTGCCAGCAGCTTAGGACAGATCAATAACTATGGCTACACCTTC. It yields the protein CASSLGQINNYGYTF.

V and J are TRBV5-6 and TRBJ1-1; 7 bases match TRBD1. The germline V gene encodes CDR1 SGHDT and CDR2 YYEEEE. The V segment lost 2 bases and the J segment 6 bases; nucleotides outside the gene matches: 4. CDR3 length equals 13 residues. CDR3 loop: CASSFGQASEAFF. The CDR3 coding sequence is TGTGCCAGCAGCTTCGGACAGGCGTCTGAAGCTTTCTTT.

This chain links TRBV27 with TRBJ2-3; D unresolved. Trimming took 5 bases from V and 2 from J, leaving 5 bases between them. CDR1 MNHEY and CDR2 SMNVEV come from the germline V gene (reference sequence). This CDR3 comprises 12 residues. The CDR3 sequence: CASSRFTDTQYF. The CDR3 DNA sequence: TGTGCCAGCAGTCGTTTCACAGATACGCAGTATTTT.

This clone occurred once. The chain carries TRBV11-2 and TRBJ2-7; 13 nucleotides line up with TRBD2. The trim removed 5 bases at V and 4 bases at J, leaving 5 bases unmatched. CDR3 length: 15 amino acids. From germline, CDR1 is SGHAT and CDR2 FQNNGV. For the CDR3, the DNA is TGTGCCAGCAGCCGGACTAGCGGGAGTAGATACGAGCAGTACTTC. It translates to CASSRTSGSRYEQYF.